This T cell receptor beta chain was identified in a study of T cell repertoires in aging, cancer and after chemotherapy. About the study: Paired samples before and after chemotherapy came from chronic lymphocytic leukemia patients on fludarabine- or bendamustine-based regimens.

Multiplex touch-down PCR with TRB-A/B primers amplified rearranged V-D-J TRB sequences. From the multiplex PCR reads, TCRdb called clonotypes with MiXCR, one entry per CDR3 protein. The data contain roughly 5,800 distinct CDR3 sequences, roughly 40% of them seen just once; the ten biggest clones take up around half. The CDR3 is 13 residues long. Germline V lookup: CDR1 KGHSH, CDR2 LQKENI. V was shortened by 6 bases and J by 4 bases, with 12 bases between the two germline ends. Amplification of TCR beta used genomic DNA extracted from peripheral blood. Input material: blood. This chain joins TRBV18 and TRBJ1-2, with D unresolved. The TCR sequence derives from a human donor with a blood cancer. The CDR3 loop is CASSPQNLYGYTF. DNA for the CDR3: TGTGCCAGCTCCCCCCAGAACCTCTATGGCTACACCTTC.